The 12 T cell receptor beta chains listed next were all sequenced from one sample in a study of early T cells in non-severe SARS-CoV-2 infection. One entry per CDR3 protein results from TCRdb running MiXCR on the 5' RACE reads. The profile covers roughly 16,000 distinct CDR3 sequences, with roughly 5.1% appearing a single time and under 8.5% taken by the ten largest. The sample was whole blood. Receptor source: an adult who was a healthcare worker with PCR-confirmed SARS-CoV-2 infection or an uninfected control (not recorded which).

Ten or more counts support this clonotype. The chain couples TRBV10-2 to TRBJ2-1; 9 positions agree with TRBD2. The CDR3 length is 14 residues. Germline trimming cut 5 bases from V and 9 bases from J; bases unmatched to any gene: 8. Per germline, CDR1 WSHSY and CDR2 SAAADI. The CDR3, as DNA: TGCGCCAGCAGTCTCACCCTGCGGGAGGGTGAGCAGTTCTTC. Its protein product is CASSLTLREGEQFF.

At least ten counts were recorded for this clonotype. The chain recombines TRBV24-1 with TRBJ2-1; TRBD2 matches at 7 bases. CDR1 and CDR2 from the germline V gene are KGHDR and SFDVKD. This CDR3 is built from 13 residues. V shed 1 base, J shed 11 bases, and the junction held 4 bases outside the gene matches. The CDR3 is CATSDFGTKQQFF. The CDR3 DNA is TGTGCCACCAGTGATTTCGGGACTAAACAGCAGTTCTTC.

This clonotype was observed at least ten times. This chain connects TRBV11-2 to TRBJ2-5; unclear D gene. The ends were cut back, 1 base at V and 1 base at J, with 13 bases in the middle. CDR1 and CDR2 (germline): SGHAT, FQNNGV. The CDR3 totals 16 residues. The chain's CDR3 is CASSLGRFPIQETQYF. The DNA of the CDR3 is TGTGCCAGCAGCTTAGGGCGATTCCCTATCCAAGAGACCCAGTACTTC. The full variable domain, completed using reference TRBV11-2 and TRBJ2-5, is EAGVAQSPRYKIIEKRQSVAFWCNPISGHATLYWYQQILGQGPKLLIQFQNNGVVDDSQLPKDRFSAERLKGVDSTLKIQPAKLEDSAVYLCASSLGRFPIQETQYFGPGTRLLVL.

This clonotype has more than one count but fewer than ten. The V call is TRBV15, the J call TRBJ1-5; D gene uncertain. The V gene lost 4 bases and the J gene lost 3 bases, with 19 bases spanning the gap. CDR1 is LNHNV, CDR2 YYDKDF, per germline (reference sequence). This CDR3 has 17 residues. CDR3 sequence: CATSTRRIGRSNQPQHF. The CDR3 DNA is TGTGCCACCAGCACTAGAAGGATAGGGAGGTCCAATCAGCCCCAGCATTTT. Variable domain in full (rest from reference TRBV15 and TRBJ1-5): DAMVIQNPRYQVTQFGKPVTLSCSQTLNHNVMYWYQQKSSQAPKLLFHYYDKDFNNEADTPDNFQSRRPNTSFCFLDIRSPGLGDTAMYLCATSTRRIGRSNQPQHFGDGTRLSIL.

The J gene is TRBJ2-7, the V gene TRBV28; TRBD2 agrees at 9 bases. This CDR3 region has 15 residues. Germline CDR1 and CDR2: MDHEN and SYDVKM. Germline trimming cut 6 bases from V and 3 bases from J; bases unmatched to any gene: 9. This CDR3 reads CASRGASGEIYEQYF. CDR3 sequence (DNA): TGTGCCAGCAGGGGGGCTAGCGGGGAAATCTACGAGCAGTACTTC.

The sample holds a few counts of this clonotype. The gene calls are TRBV6-6 and TRBJ2-7; possible D gene TRBD1, 5 bases. CDR3 length: 14 residues. V was pared by 3 bases and J by 3 bases, with 12 bases between. CDR1 is MNHNY and CDR2 is SVGAGI in the germline V gene (reference sequence). DNA of the CDR3: TGTGCCAGCAGTTATGAGGCAGGGAACTACGAGCAGTACTTC. Protein sequence: CASSYEAGNYEQYF.

This clonotype is medium-sized. The rearrangement uses TRBV6-5 and TRBJ1-1; D is undetermined. The V end lost 2 bases, the J end lost 7 bases, and 8 bases lay between the germline ends. This CDR3 is 12 amino acids long. Germline loops: CDR1 MNHEY, CDR2 SVGAGI. Here the CDR3 DNA reads TGTGCCAGCAGTTACGCTGGACTTGAAGCTTTCTTT. Translated, it gives CASSYAGLEAFF.

There are many counts of this clonotype. V and J are TRBV11-2 and TRBJ2-1, with unresolved D. Germline V gives CDR1 SGHAT, CDR2 FQNNGV. This CDR3 contains 12 residues. Trimming removed 5 bases at V and 5 bases at J, with 7 bases between. The CDR3 loop reads CASSPAHNEQFF. CDR3 coding DNA: TGTGCCAGCAGCCCGGCTCACAATGAGCAGTTCTTC.

By share, this clonotype ranks as medium-sized (0.01 to 0.1%). This chain connects TRBV7-9 to TRBJ2-3; D is unclear. The CDR3 loop spans 15 amino acids. The germline V gene encodes CDR1 SEHNR and CDR2 FQNEAQ (reference sequence). V was pared by 5 bases and J by 1 base, with 13 bases between. In nucleotides, the CDR3 is TGTGCCAGCAGCCGCTTTCGTGGTGGCACAGATACGCAGTATTTT. Translated: CASSRFRGGTDTQYF. Full variable domain (outside the CDR3, taken from reference TRBV7-9 and TRBJ2-3): DTGVSQNPRHKITKRGQNVTFRCDPISEHNRLYWYRQTLGQGPEFLTYFQNEAQLEKSRLLSDRFSAERPKGSFSTLEIQRTEQGDSAMYLCASSRFRGGTDTQYFGPGTRLTVL.

This clonotype was observed many times. The J gene is TRBJ2-1, the V gene TRBV7-9; perhaps D is TRBD1 or TRBD2 (5 bases each). Trimming shortened V by 2 bases and J by 5 bases, and 13 bases separated the two germline ends. Germline V gives CDR1 SEHNR, CDR2 FQNEAQ (reference sequence). This CDR3 region has 15 residues. CDR3 nucleotide sequence: TGTGCCAGCAGCTTATTGCGAGGGGCGCACAATGAGCAGTTCTTC. It translates to CASSLLRGAHNEQFF.

This clonotype has at least ten counts. This chain links TRBV19 with TRBJ2-1; D tentatively fits TRBD1 or TRBD2 (5 bases each). Trimming cost V 7 bases and J 7 bases, with 23 bases left between them. Germline V CDR1 and CDR2: LNHDA, SQIVND (reference sequence). This CDR3 is 16 amino acids long. The CDR3 DNA reads TGTGCCAGTAATCAGGCAGGGAGTCTTATCGGTAATGAGCAGTTCTTC. Its translation is CASNQAGSLIGNEQFF. Looking up the rest from reference TRBV19 and TRBJ2-1 gives the full variable domain: DGGITQSPKYLFRKEGQNVTLSCEQNLNHDAMYWYRQDPGQGLRLIYYSQIVNDFQKGDIAEGYSVSREKKESFPLTVTSAQKNPTAFYLCASNQAGSLIGNEQFFGPGTRLTVL.

This clonotype was seen repeatedly, ten times or more. V gene TRBV7-8 combines with J gene TRBJ1-1, with a possible D match to TRBD1 (5 bases). The V and J ends lost 3 bases and 1 base respectively, with 21 bases between them. Germline CDR1 SGHVS, CDR2 FQNEAQ. The CDR3 spans 18 residues. CDR3 nucleotides: TGTGCCAGCAGCTTCCCCGCCTTCGGGAACAGGAAGAACACTGAAGCTTTCTTT. It translates to CASSFPAFGNRKNTEAFF.